This T cell receptor (beta chain) was found in a study of T cell repertoires in cytomegalovirus infection. Overall study: In public TCR beta signatures, there were indications of both CMV infection and matching HLA type.

A note on this clonotype: What it binds is unknown.

General observations from the study: The cumulative frequency of public TCR beta families identified carriers of CMV plus the relevant HLA. There were HLA-C-restricted CMV-specific TCR beta clonotypes dominating the ex vivo response.

The V end lost 2 bases, the J end lost 1 base, and 7 bases lay between the germline ends. The germline V gene has CDR1 KGHDR and CDR2 SFDVKD. This CDR3 is 15 amino acids long. TCRdb independently ran MiXCR on the reads; one entry per CDR3 protein. The repertoire includes about 920,000 distinct CDR3 sequences, around 30% of them detected once, and 11% to 15% sits in the top ten. This receptor was identified in a human donor in good health (CMV status not recorded). Some clones in this sample may be carry-over from other donors' samples. The chain employs TRBV24-1 and TRBJ2-2; D remains ambiguous. The sample here was cultured CD8+ T cells from PBMCs, taken from culture after CMV antigen stimulation. The DNA of the CDR3 is TGTGCCACCAGTGATTCTCGAGGGAACACCGGGGAGCTGTTTTTT. Its translation: CATSDSRGNTGELFF.